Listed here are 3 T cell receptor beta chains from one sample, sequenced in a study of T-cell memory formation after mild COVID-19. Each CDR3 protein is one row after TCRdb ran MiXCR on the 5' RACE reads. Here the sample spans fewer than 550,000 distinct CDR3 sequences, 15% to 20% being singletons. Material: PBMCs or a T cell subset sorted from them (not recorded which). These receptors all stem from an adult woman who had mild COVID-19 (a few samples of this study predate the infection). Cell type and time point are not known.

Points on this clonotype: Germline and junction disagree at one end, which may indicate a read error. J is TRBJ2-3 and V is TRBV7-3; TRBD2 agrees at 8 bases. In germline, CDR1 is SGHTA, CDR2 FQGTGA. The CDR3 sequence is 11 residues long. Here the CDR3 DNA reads TGTGCCAGCAGCCCCCGACTAGCGCAATATTTT. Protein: CASSPRLAQYF.

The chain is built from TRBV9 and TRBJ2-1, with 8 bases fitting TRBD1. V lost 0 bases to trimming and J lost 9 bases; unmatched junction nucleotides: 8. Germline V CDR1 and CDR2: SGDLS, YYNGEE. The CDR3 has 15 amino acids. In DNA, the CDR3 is TGTGCCAGCAGCGTAGCGGGCAGGGGGCTGGGTGAGCAGTTCTTC. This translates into CASSVAGRGLGEQFF.

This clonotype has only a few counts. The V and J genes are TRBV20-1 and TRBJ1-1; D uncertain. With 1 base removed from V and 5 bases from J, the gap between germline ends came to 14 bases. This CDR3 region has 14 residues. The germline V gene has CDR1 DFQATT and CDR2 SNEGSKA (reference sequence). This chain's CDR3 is CSARVGSGETEAFF. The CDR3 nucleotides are TGCAGTGCTAGAGTGGGCAGCGGGGAGACTGAAGCTTTCTTT.